The next 22 T cell receptor beta chains were all read from a single sample in a study of blood T cells in healthy people across ages. A second about 7 to 11 cycle PCR used barcoded and J-beta primers. TCRdb re-called the 5' RACE reads with MiXCR, one entry per CDR3 protein. The table records some 1.6 million distinct CDR3 sequences, approximately 32% of them present only once. Sequencing was carried out using blood. These receptors all stem from a woman in her twenties or thirties in good health.

This clonotype appeared a few times. The J gene is TRBJ2-7, the V gene TRBV29-1; a possible D gene is TRBD1 (5 bases). Germline assignment: CDR1 SQVTM and CDR2 ANQGSEA. CDR3 length: 15 residues. Between the trimmed V and J ends, which lost 3 bases and 1 base, there was a span of 16 bases. The CDR3 DNA reads TGCAGCGTTGATTTAGTTGGACACCAATCCTACGAGCAGTACTTC. Its translation: CSVDLVGHQSYEQYF.

This clonotype was counted a few times. V gene TRBV10-1 combines with J gene TRBJ1-2, with D possibly TRBD1 on 6 matching bases. The V end was cut by 6 bases, the J end by 5 bases, with 10 bases between. Germline V gene data show CDR1 as WNHNN and CDR2 as SYGVQD (reference sequence). This CDR3 region has 12 residues. The CDR3 is CASRAGVYGYTF. The CDR3 DNA sequence: TGCGCCAGCAGAGCAGGGGTTTATGGCTACACCTTC.

The chain combines TRBV13 with TRBJ1-4; TRBD1 matches 7 bases. Germline trimming cut 4 bases from V and 7 bases from J; bases unmatched to any gene: 9. CDR3 length: 15 residues. Germline lookup yields CDR1 PRHDT and CDR2 FYEKMQ (reference sequence). CDR3 sequence reads: CASSSGHPGGEKLFF. The DNA for the CDR3 is TGTGCCAGCAGCTCGGGACACCCAGGGGGTGAAAAACTGTTTTTT. The entire variable domain, with the rest obtained from reference TRBV13 and TRBJ1-4, is as follows: AAGVIQSPRHLIKEKRETATLKCYPIPRHDTVYWYQQGPGQDPQFLISFYEKMQSDKGSIPDRFSAQQFSDYHSELNMSSLELGDSALYFCASSSGHPGGEKLFFGSGTQLSVL.

The chain links TRBV12-5 to TRBJ2-4; D uncertain. The CDR3 extends over 12 amino acids. Trimming pared 4 bases from V and 15 bases from J, leaving 16 bases between. Germline CDR1 reads LGHNT; CDR2 reads FRNRAP. Here the CDR3 reads CASGSPPGILYF. The CDR3 DNA sequence: TGTGCTAGTGGTTCCCCCCCTGGCATACTGTACTTC. Variable domain in full (rest from reference TRBV12-5 and TRBJ2-4): DARVTQTPRHKVTEMGQEVTMRCQPILGHNTVFWYRQTMMQGLELLAYFRNRAPLDDSGMPKDRFSAEMPDATLATLKIQPSEPRDSAVYFCASGSPPGILYFGAGTRLSVL.

V and J are TRBV20-1 and TRBJ2-1, with a tentative D call TRBD2 (7 bases). Between the trimmed V and J ends, which lost 3 bases and 4 bases, there was a span of 13 bases. This CDR3 has 14 residues. The germline V gene has CDR1 DFQATT and CDR2 SNEGSKA (reference sequence). Written as DNA, the CDR3 is TGCAGTGCTAGGGGGGGGACACCTTACAATGAGCAGTTCTTC. Its protein product is CSARGGTPYNEQFF.

This clonotype occurred once. One base away lies a much larger clone, so this may be a sequencing read error. The rearrangement uses TRBV20-1 and TRBJ2-1; 7 bases line up with TRBD2. The CDR3 has 16 amino acids. V was clipped by 0 bases and J by 2 bases; unmatched bases: 7. Germline V lookup: CDR1 DFQATT, CDR2 SNEGSKA (reference sequence). CDR3 sequence reads: CSARDRGGGAYNEQFF. The CDR3 DNA reads as TGCAGTGCTAGAGATCGCGGCGGGGGTGCCTACAATGAGCAGTTCTTC.

The chain uses TRBV29-1 and TRBJ1-5, with TRBD1 as a possible D gene (5 bases). The CDR3 has 13 amino acids. The germline CDR1 and CDR2 sequences are SQVTM and ANQGSEA. Trimming shortened V by 6 bases and J by 3 bases, and 12 bases separated the two germline ends. The CDR3 nucleotides are TGCAGCGTGTCCGACAGTGTCAATCAGCCCCAGCATTTT. This gives the protein CSVSDSVNQPQHF.

Details on this clonotype: Because the CDR3 is missing its conserved closing phenylalanine or tryptophan, this is likely a read error. This chain uses TRBV12-3 or TRBV12-4 with TRBJ2-3, with D unclear. The CDR3 sequence is 12 residues long. V was clipped by 4 bases and J by 6 bases, with 8 bases between them. Here the CDR3 reads CASSSRVDTQYS. The CDR3 DNA is TGTGCCAGCAGTTCTAGAGTGGATACGCAGTATTCT.

This clonotype has a handful of counts. The CDR3 sequence is CSVEGTGGSYEQYF. In nucleotides, the CDR3 is TGCAGCGTTGAGGGGACAGGGGGCTCCTACGAGCAGTACTTC. The V gene is TRBV29-1, the J gene TRBJ2-7; 11 bases map to TRBD1. The V segment lost 3 bases and the J segment 0 bases; nucleotides outside the gene matches: 1. CDR1 is SQVTM, CDR2 ANQGSEA, per germline. The length of the CDR3 is 14 residues.

V gene TRBV15 combines with J gene TRBJ2-1; 9 bases align to TRBD1. This CDR3 is built from 16 residues. Trimming cost V 0 bases and J 4 bases; bases outside gene matches: 4. Looked up from germline, CDR1 is LNHNV and CDR2 is YYDKDF (reference sequence). CDR3 nucleotides: TGTGCCACCAGCAGAGATTTGGGACAGGGTTACAATGAGCAGTTCTTC. It specifies CATSRDLGQGYNEQFF.

This clonotype was counted ten times or more. CDR3 bases: TGTGCCAGCAGCTCCCCCGGGCCCCGGAACGATGAGCAGTTCTTC. Its translation is CASSSPGPRNDEQFF. The chain is built from TRBV7-2 and TRBJ2-1; D remains unclear. CDR1 SGHTA and CDR2 FQGNSA come from the germline V gene. CDR3 length: 15 residues. The ends were cut back, 4 bases at V and 8 bases at J, with 18 bases in the middle.

The V call is TRBV4-1, the J call TRBJ2-4, with D maybe TRBD2 (5 bases). Germline V CDR1 and CDR2: MGHRA, YSYEKL. The CDR3 contains 14 residues. V was clipped by 6 bases and J by 13 bases, with 22 bases between them. CDR3 in DNA: TGCGCCAGCAGACCCCGGGCGCTCGGGAATGAGCAGTACTTC. It translates to CASRPRALGNEQYF.

In this sample, this clonotype turned up a few times. V and J are TRBV4-1 and TRBJ2-5; D uncertain. The CDR3 has 17 residues. CDR1 is MGHRA, CDR2 YSYEKL, per germline. Trimming took off 0 bases at V and 1 base at J, with 15 bases between the two ends. CDR3 nucleotide sequence: TGCGCCAGCAGCCAAGATACGGGTCAAGCGATCCAAGAGACCCAGTACTTC. Translated: CASSQDTGQAIQETQYF.

The chain couples TRBV29-1 to TRBJ2-1, with D unclear. From germline, CDR1 is SQVTM and CDR2 ANQGSEA. This CDR3 has 13 amino acids. Trimming removed 7 bases from V and 8 bases from J, with 18 bases in between. CDR3 region: CSATKPGRDEQFF. In nucleotides, the CDR3 is TGCAGCGCCACTAAACCGGGCAGAGATGAGCAGTTCTTC.

This sequence joins TRBV30 and TRBJ2-1; D uncertain. Germline lookup yields CDR1 GTSNPN and CDR2 SVGIG (reference sequence). V was trimmed by 3 bases and J by 0 bases, leaving 9 bases between them. The CDR3 length is 14 residues. The CDR3, as DNA: TGTGCCTGGAGGAGCGTTCTCTCCTACAATGAGCAGTTCTTC. Protein: CAWRSVLSYNEQFF.

CDR3 sequence reads: CASSRRLAASETQYF. CDR3 sequence (DNA): TGTGCCAGCAGTCGCCGACTAGCGGCCTCGGAGACCCAGTACTTC. V is TRBV28 and J is TRBJ2-5, with TRBD2 identical over 9 bases. Trimming cost V 5 bases and J 5 bases; bases outside gene matches: 9. The CDR3 spans 15 residues. CDR1 is MDHEN and CDR2 is SYDVKM in the germline V gene.

The chain is built from TRBV20-1 and TRBJ2-3; D is perhaps TRBD1 (6 bases). The CDR3 consists of 15 residues. Germline V CDR1 and CDR2: DFQATT, SNEGSKA (reference sequence). V lost 6 bases and J lost 0, with 16 bases in between. The CDR3 here is CSAPLRTGSTDTQYF. CDR3 nucleotide sequence: TGCAGTGCCCCTCTGCGTACAGGGAGCACAGATACGCAGTATTTT.

The chain carries TRBV11-2 and TRBJ2-2, with TRBD2 identical over 9 bases. Germline V gene sequence: CDR1 SGHAT, CDR2 FQNNGV. The CDR3 runs to 16 residues. With V trimmed by 5 bases and J by 6 bases, 10 bases remained unmatched. The CDR3 coding sequence is TGTGCCAGCAGCCCCTCTAGCGGGGCCGTTTCCGGGGAGCTGTTTTTT. Translating gives CASSPSSGAVSGELFF. Full variable domain (remainder filled in from reference TRBV11-2 and TRBJ2-2): EAGVAQSPRYKIIEKRQSVAFWCNPISGHATLYWYQQILGQGPKLLIQFQNNGVVDDSQLPKDRFSAERLKGVDSTLKIQPAKLEDSAVYLCASSPSSGAVSGELFFGEGSRLTVL.

A few counts support this clonotype. The chain links TRBV20-1 to TRBJ2-4; TRBD1 or TRBD2 may be the D gene (6 bases each). CDR1 DFQATT and CDR2 SNEGSKA come from the germline V gene (reference sequence). The CDR3 runs to 15 residues. Trimming removed 4 bases from V and 1 base from J, with 14 bases in between. CDR3: CSAKGGSGAKNIQYF. In DNA, the CDR3 is TGCAGTGCTAAGGGGGGTTCGGGCGCCAAAAACATTCAGTACTTC.

This clonotype appeared a few times. The chain employs TRBV15 and TRBJ2-7; D remains unclear. The CDR3 covers 13 residues. The germline V gene has CDR1 LNHNV and CDR2 YYDKDF (reference sequence). V was clipped by 0 bases and J by 5 bases, with 8 bases between them. This chain's CDR3 is CATSRDPPDEQYF. Here the CDR3 DNA reads TGTGCCACCAGCAGAGATCCCCCAGACGAGCAGTACTTC.

This clonotype was found many times. The chain is built from TRBV4-1 and TRBJ1-1, with D possibly being TRBD1 (5 bases). The V gene's germline CDR1 is MGHRA and CDR2 YSYEKL. This CDR3 is built from 14 residues. Between the trimmed V and J ends, which lost 6 bases and 3 bases, there was a span of 14 bases. The CDR3 DNA is TGCGCCAGCAGAGGGACGGCAAGGGACACTGAAGCTTTCTTT. Its translation: CASRGTARDTEAFF.

This clonotype turned up a few times. The chain couples TRBV3-1 to TRBJ2-1; the D is unclear. Trimming removed 6 bases from V and 0 bases from J, with 12 bases in between. The V gene's germline CDR1 is LGHDT and CDR2 YNNKEL (reference sequence). The CDR3 spans 15 residues. CDR3 DNA: TGTGCCAGCAGTCAACGACCCATCTCCTACAATGAGCAGTTCTTC. This sequence encodes CASSQRPISYNEQFF.